A single sample is the source of the 14 T cell receptor beta chains below, sequenced in a study of cytomegalovirus exposure and HLA in healthy donors. Researchers ran the PCR with 60 Vbeta and 13 Jbeta primers. Clones were read by immunoSEQ multiplex PCR, and TCRdb kept only the in-frame ones, dropping some. The data show about 140,000 clones, approximately 78% seen once. Source material: PBMCs. The receptors come from a female donor in good health and CMV-seronegative.

This chain uses TRBV5-1 with TRBJ1-1; no clear D gene. The CDR3 sequence is 14 residues long. Trimming removed 0 bases from V and 4 bases from J, with 10 bases in between. Per germline, CDR1 SGHRS and CDR2 YFSETQ. The CDR3 DNA reads TGCGCCAGCAGCTTGGCCGCGGGCGGCACTGAAGCTTTCTTT. It encodes CASSLAAGGTEAFF.

J is TRBJ2-7 and V is TRBV29-1, with 9 bases matching TRBD1. With 2 bases clipped from V and 6 bases from J, the junction kept 5 bases outside the gene matches. This CDR3 is built from 13 residues. Germline CDR1 is SQVTM and CDR2 is ANQGSEA. CDR3 coding DNA: TGCAGCGTTGAAAAAGGGACAGGGTCCGAGCAGTACTTC. As protein: CSVEKGTGSEQYF.

The chain is built from TRBV29-1 and TRBJ2-1; 11 bases agree with TRBD1. Trimming removed 6 bases from V and 3 bases from J; junction bases left unmatched: 1. The CDR3 is 13 amino acids. CDR1 SQVTM and CDR2 ANQGSEA come from the germline V gene. This CDR3 reads CSVGTGGYNEQFF. The CDR3 DNA follows: TGCAGCGTGGGGACAGGGGGCTACAATGAGCAGTTCTTC.

This sequence joins TRBV10-3 and TRBJ1-1; 9 bases are shared with TRBD1. Germline trimming cut 3 bases from V and 2 bases from J; bases unmatched to any gene: 4. Germline V gene data show CDR1 as ENHRY and CDR2 as SYGVKD. The CDR3 is 15 residues long. CDR3 sequence: CAISESTGGNTEAFF. The CDR3 DNA sequence: TGTGCCATCAGTGAATCGACAGGGGGTAACACTGAAGCTTTCTTT.

CDR3 nucleotide sequence: TGTGCCACCCGGGACAGGGATGTGAGTGGCTACACCTTC. Translating gives CATRDRDVSGYTF. The V and J genes are TRBV27 and TRBJ1-2, with TRBD1 matching over 9 bases. Looked up from germline, CDR1 is MNHEY and CDR2 is SMNVEV (reference sequence). The V and J ends lost 10 bases and 7 bases, in that order; junction bases with no gene match: 10. CDR3 length: 13 residues.

The chain joins TRBV4-1 to TRBJ1-2; the D gene is possibly TRBD1 (6 bases). Germline CDR1 MGHRA, CDR2 YSYEKL. The germline V and J ends were trimmed by 1 base and 2 bases, with 14 bases remaining between them. The CDR3 contains 16 residues. The CDR3 region is CASSQVVDSFNYGYTF. The CDR3 region has the DNA TGCGCCAGCAGCCAAGTTGTGGACAGCTTCAACTATGGCTACACCTTC.

V is TRBV28 and J is TRBJ1-1; a weak D match, TRBD1 (5 bases). Trimming pared 4 bases from V and 0 bases from J, leaving 12 bases between. Germline-derived CDR1 and CDR2 are MDHEN and SYDVKM. The CDR3 sequence is 15 residues long. CDR3 in amino acids: CASSSLTDMNTEAFF. CDR3 DNA sequence: TGTGCCAGCAGTTCGCTGACAGACATGAACACTGAAGCTTTCTTT. Looking up the rest from reference TRBV28 and TRBJ1-1 gives the full variable domain: DVKVTQSSRYLVKRTGEKVFLECVQDMDHENMFWYRQDPGLGLRLIYFSYDVKMKEKGDIPEGYSVSREKKERFSLILESASTNQTSMYLCASSSLTDMNTEAFFGQGTRLTVV.

V gene TRBV19 combines with J gene TRBJ2-2; the match to TRBD1 covers 7 bases. Trimming cost V 4 bases and J 4 bases; bases outside gene matches: 18. This CDR3 comprises 19 residues. The germline V gene has CDR1 LNHDA and CDR2 SQIVND (reference sequence). The CDR3 DNA reads TGTGCCAGTAGTAGGACAGGTCCAACACGAAGTGCGGCCACCGGGGAGCTGTTTTTT. The encoded protein is CASSRTGPTRSAATGELFF.

V is TRBV11-2 and J is TRBJ1-6, with D unresolved. With 3 bases removed from V and 7 bases from J, the gap between germline ends came to 10 bases. This CDR3 is built from 14 residues. Germline CDR1 is SGHAT and CDR2 is FQNNGV. The CDR3 bases are TGTGCCAGCAGCTTGGGCCTTACGAATTCACCCCTCCACTTT. This gives the protein CASSLGLTNSPLHF.

The J gene is TRBJ2-7, the V gene TRBV5-1; 9 nucleotides align to TRBD1. CDR1 and CDR2 from the germline V gene are SGHRS and YFSETQ. The junction had 5 bases not matched to a gene; V was cut back by 4 bases and J by 3 bases. This CDR3 has 14 residues. The CDR3 here is CASSAGTGFYEQYF. The CDR3 DNA sequence: TGCGCCAGCAGCGCAGGGACAGGGTTCTACGAGCAGTACTTC.

The rearrangement uses TRBV6-6 and TRBJ2-2; 7 bases match TRBD2. This CDR3 is 15 amino acids long. CDR1 is MNHNY, CDR2 SVGAGI, per germline (reference sequence). J was trimmed by 4 bases and V by 2 bases; bases with no gene match: 4. CDR3 nucleotide sequence: TGTGCCAGCAGTTACGGCGGGAGTTCCACCGGGGAGCTGTTTTTT. Amino acid sequence: CASSYGGSSTGELFF.

This clone was detected only a few times. The chain links TRBV21-1 to TRBJ2-7; TRBD2, the D gene given by the table, was not confirmed from the DNA. TRBV21-1 is noted as a pseudogene. The CDR3 has 14 residues. CDR3: CASNSGRADYEQYF. CDR3 nucleotide sequence: TGTGCCAGTAATAGCGGGAGGGCTGACTACGAGCAGTACTTC.

This clone was seen more than once but under ten times. Other DNA sequences in this sample translate to the same CDR3. The chain is built from TRBV9 and TRBJ2-3, with 8 bases that match TRBD2. V lost 0 bases and J lost 0; bases outside the gene matches: 0. This CDR3 is built from 15 residues. Germline CDR1 reads SGDLS; CDR2 reads YYNGEE. The CDR3 region has the DNA TGTGCCAGCAGCGTAGGACTAGCGAGCACAGATACGCAGTATTTT. Its protein product is CASSVGLASTDTQYF.

This chain joins TRBV2 and TRBJ1-4, with 12 bases fitting TRBD1. There are 15 residues in the CDR3. Germline CDR1 is SNHLY and CDR2 is FYNNEI. With V trimmed by 5 bases and J by 7 bases, 5 bases remained unmatched. The DNA of the CDR3 is TGTGCCAGCAGTAAGGGGACAGGGGGCTTTGAAAAACTGTTTTTT. It specifies CASSKGTGGFEKLFF.